This T cell receptor (beta chain) originates from a study of T cell clones after liver transplantation. Sequencing used immunoSEQ multiplex PCR; TCRdb keeps in-frame clones, though not all of them. The sample includes under 150,000 clones, about nine tenths of them seen just once. V was shortened by 3 bases and J by 0 bases, with 9 bases between the two germline ends. The CDR3 is 15 amino acids. Germline V lookup: CDR1 KGHSH, CDR2 LQKENI. The TCR was taken from a human patient who received a liver transplant. Some T cells may be graft donor cells. Specimen: CD4+ T cells from blood, collected 12 months after liver transplant. The chain joins TRBV18 to TRBJ1-5; D ambiguous. The DNA for the CDR3 is TGTGCCAGCTCACCGGGGTCTGATAGCAATCAGCCCCAGCATTTT. Protein: CASSPGSDSNQPQHF.